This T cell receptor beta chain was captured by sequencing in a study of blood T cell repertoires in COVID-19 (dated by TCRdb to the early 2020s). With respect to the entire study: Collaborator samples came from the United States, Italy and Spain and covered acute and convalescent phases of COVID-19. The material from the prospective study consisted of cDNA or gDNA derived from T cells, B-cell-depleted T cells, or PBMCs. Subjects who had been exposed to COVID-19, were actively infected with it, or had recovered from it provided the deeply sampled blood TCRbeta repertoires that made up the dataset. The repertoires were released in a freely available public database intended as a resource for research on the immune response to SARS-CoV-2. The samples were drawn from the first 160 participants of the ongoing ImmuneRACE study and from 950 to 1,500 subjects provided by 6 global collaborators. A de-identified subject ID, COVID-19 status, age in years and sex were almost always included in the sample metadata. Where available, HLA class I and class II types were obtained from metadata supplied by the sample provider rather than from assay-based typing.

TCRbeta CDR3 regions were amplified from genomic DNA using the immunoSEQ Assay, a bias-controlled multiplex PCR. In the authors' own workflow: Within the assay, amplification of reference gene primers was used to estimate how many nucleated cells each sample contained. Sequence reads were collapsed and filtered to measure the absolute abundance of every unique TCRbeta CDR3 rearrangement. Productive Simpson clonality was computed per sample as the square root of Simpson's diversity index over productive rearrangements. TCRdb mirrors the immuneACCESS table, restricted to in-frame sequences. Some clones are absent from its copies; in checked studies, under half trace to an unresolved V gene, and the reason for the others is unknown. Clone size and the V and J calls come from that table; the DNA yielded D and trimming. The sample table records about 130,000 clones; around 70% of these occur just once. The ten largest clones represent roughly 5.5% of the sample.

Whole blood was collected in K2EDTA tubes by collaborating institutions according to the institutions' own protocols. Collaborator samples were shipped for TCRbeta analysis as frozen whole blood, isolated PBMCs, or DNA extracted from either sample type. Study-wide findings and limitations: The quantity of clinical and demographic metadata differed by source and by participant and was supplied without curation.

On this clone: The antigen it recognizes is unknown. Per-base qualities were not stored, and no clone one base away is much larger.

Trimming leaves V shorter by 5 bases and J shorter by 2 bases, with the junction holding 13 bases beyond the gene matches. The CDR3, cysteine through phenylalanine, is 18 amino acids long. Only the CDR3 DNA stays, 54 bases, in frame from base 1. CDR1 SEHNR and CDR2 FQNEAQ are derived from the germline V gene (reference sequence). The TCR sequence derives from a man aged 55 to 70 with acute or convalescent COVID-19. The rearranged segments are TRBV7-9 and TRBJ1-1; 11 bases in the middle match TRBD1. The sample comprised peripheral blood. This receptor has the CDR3 CASSTPVGQGAINTEAFF. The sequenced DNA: TGTGCCAGCAGCACACCGGTCGGACAGGGGGCGATAAACACTGAAGCTTTCTTT.